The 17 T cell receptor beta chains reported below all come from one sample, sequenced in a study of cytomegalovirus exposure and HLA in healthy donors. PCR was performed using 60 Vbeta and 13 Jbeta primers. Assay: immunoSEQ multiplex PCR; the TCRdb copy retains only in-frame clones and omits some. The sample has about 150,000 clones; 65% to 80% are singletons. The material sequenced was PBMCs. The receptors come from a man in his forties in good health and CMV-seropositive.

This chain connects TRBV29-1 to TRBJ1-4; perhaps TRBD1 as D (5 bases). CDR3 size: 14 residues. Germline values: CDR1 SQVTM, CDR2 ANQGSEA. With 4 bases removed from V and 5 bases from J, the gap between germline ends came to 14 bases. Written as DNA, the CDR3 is TGCAGCGTTGTCCTGCGGGACTCCAATGAAAAACTGTTTTTT. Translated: CSVVLRDSNEKLFF. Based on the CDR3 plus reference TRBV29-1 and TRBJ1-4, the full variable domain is SAVISQKPSRDICQRGTSLTIQCQVDSQVTMMFWYRQQPGQSLTLIATANQGSEATYESGFVIDKFPISRPNLTFSTLTVSNMSPEDSSIYLCSVVLRDSNEKLFFGSGTQLSVL.

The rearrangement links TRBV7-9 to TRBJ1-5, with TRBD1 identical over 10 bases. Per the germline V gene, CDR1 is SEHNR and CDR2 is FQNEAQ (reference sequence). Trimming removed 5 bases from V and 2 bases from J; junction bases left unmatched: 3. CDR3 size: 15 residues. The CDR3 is CASSVGTGGNQPQHF. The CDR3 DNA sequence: TGTGCCAGCAGCGTAGGGACAGGGGGCAATCAGCCCCAGCATTTT.

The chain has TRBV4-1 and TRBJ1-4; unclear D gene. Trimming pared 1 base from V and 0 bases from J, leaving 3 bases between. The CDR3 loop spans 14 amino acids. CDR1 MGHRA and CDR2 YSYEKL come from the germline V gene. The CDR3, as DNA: TGCGCCAGCAGCCAAGTAGCAACTAATGAAAAACTGTTTTTT. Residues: CASSQVATNEKLFF.

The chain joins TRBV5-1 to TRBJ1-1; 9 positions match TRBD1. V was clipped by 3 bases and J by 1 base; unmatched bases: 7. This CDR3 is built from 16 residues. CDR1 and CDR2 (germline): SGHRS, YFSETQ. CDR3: CASSWGTGNKNTEAFF. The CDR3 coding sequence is TGCGCCAGCAGCTGGGGGACAGGGAACAAGAACACTGAAGCTTTCTTT.

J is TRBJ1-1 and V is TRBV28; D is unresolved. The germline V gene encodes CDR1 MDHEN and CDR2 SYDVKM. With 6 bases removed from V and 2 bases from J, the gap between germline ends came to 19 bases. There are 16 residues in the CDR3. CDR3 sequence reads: CASRPPSSPRNTEAFF. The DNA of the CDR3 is TGTGCCAGCAGACCTCCCAGTTCTCCCCGAAACACTGAAGCTTTCTTT.

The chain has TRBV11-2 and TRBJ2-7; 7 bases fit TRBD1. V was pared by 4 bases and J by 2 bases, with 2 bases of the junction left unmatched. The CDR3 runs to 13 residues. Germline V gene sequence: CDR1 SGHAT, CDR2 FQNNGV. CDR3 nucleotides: TGTGCCAGCAGCTGGGGGACAGCCTACGAGCAGTACTTC. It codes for CASSWGTAYEQYF.

The CDR3, as DNA: TGTGCCAGCAGCTTAGACAATCTGGGCCCAACTGAAGCTTTCTTT. Protein sequence: CASSLDNLGPTEAFF. V usage is TRBV7-2 and J usage is TRBJ1-1; D remains ambiguous. The CDR3 sequence is 15 residues long. The V gene's germline CDR1 is SGHTA and CDR2 FQGNSA. V gave up 1 base and J gave up 5 bases, with 14 bases separating them.

CDR3 in amino acids: CASSLGTSGMNYNEQFF. CDR3 DNA: TGCGCCAGCAGCTTGGGGACTAGCGGGATGAATTACAATGAGCAGTTCTTC. The J gene is TRBJ2-1, the V gene TRBV5-1; TRBD2 matches at 12 bases. There are 17 residues in the CDR3. The trim removed 0 bases at V and 4 bases at J, leaving 5 bases unmatched. Per germline, CDR1 SGHRS and CDR2 YFSETQ.

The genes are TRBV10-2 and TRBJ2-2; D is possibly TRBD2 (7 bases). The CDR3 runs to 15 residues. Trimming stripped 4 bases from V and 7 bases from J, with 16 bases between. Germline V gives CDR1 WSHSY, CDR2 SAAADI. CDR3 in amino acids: CASSGGGREVGELFF. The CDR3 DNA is TGCGCCAGCAGTGGGGGGGGCAGGGAGGTCGGGGAGCTGTTTTTT.

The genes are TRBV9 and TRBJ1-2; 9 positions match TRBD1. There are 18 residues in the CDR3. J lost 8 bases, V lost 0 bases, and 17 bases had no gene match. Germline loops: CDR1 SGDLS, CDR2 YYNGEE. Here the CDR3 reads CASSVATSYGGQGGGYTF. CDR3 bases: TGTGCCAGCAGCGTAGCTACGTCTTACGGGGGACAGGGAGGCGGCTACACCTTC.

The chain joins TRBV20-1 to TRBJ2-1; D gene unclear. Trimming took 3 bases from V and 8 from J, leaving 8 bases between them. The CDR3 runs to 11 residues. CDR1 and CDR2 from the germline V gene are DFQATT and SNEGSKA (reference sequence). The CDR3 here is CSASVADEQFF. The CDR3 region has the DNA TGCAGTGCTAGCGTAGCAGATGAGCAGTTCTTC.

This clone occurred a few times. The CDR3 sequence is CASSLAHDYEQYF. CDR3 bases: TGTGCCAGCAGCCTGGCGCATGACTACGAGCAGTACTTC. This rearrangement joins TRBV5-6 to TRBJ2-5; D unclear. The better agreement between TRBJ2-7 and the DNA end casts doubt on the J call. CDR1 and CDR2 (germline): SGHDT, YYEEEE. The CDR3 runs to 13 residues.

The CDR3, as DNA: TGTGCCAGTAGTTGGCAGCGTAACTACGAGCAGTACTTC. Translated, it gives CASSWQRNYEQYF. The V and J genes are TRBV19 and TRBJ2-7; D remains unclear. Germline CDR1 and CDR2: LNHDA and SQIVND (reference sequence). The CDR3 runs 13 residues. V shed 5 bases and J shed 3 bases, with 11 bases lying between them.

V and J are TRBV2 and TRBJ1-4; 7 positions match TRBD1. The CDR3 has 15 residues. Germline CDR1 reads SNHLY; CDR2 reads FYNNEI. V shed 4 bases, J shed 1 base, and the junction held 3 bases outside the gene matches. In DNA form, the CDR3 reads TGTGCCAGCAGTGGATACAGGGGAACTAATGAAAAACTGTTTTTT. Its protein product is CASSGYRGTNEKLFF.

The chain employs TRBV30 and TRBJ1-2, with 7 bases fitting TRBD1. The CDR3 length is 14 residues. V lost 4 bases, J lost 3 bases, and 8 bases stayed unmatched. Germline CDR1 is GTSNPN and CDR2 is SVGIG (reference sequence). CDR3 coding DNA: TGTGCCTGGACCGCCAGGGGGAATTACTATGGCTACACCTTC. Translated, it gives CAWTARGNYYGYTF. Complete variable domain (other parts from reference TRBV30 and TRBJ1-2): SQTIHQWPATLVQPVGSPLSLECTVEGTSNPNLYWYRQAAGRGLQLLFYSVGIGQISSEVPQNLSASRPQDRQFILSSKKLLLSDSGFYLCAWTARGNYYGYTFGSGTRLTVV.

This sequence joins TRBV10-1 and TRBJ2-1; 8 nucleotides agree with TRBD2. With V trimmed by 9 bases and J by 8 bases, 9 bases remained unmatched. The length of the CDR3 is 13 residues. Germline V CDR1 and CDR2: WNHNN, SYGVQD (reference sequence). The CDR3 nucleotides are TGCGCCAGGACTAGCGCCTACGTAGATGAGCAGTTCTTC. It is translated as CARTSAYVDEQFF.

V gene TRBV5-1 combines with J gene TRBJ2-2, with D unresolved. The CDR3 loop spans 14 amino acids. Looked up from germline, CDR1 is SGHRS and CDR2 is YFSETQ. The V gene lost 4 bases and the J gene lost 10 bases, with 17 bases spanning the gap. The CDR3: CASSQALSAPELFF. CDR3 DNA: TGCGCCAGCAGCCAGGCCCTATCGGCCCCGGAGCTGTTTTTT.